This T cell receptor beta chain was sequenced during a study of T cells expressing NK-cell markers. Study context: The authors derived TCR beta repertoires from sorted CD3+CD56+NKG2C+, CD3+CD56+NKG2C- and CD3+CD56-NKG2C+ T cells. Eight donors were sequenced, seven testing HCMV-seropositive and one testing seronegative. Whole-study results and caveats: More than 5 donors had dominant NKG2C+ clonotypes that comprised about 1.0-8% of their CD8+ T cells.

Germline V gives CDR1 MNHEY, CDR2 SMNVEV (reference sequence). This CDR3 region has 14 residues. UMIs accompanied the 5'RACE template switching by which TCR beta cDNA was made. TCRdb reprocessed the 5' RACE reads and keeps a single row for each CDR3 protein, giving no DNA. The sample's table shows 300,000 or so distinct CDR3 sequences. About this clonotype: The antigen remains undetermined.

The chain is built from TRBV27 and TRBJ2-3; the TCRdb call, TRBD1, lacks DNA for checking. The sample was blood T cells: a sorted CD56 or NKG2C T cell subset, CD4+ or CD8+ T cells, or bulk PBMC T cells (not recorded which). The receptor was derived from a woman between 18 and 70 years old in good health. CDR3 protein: CASTRQGDTDTQYF.